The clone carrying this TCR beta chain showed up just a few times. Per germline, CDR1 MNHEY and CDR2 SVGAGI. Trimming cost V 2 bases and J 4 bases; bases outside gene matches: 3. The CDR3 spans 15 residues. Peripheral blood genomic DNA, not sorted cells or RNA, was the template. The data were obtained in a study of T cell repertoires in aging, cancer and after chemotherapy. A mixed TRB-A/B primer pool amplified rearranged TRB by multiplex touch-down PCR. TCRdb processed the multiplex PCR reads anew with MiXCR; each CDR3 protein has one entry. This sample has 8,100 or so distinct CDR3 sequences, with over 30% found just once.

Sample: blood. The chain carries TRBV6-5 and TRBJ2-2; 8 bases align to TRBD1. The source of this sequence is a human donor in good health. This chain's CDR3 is CASSYRGQVTGELFF. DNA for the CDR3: TGTGCCAGCAGTTACAGGGGACAGGTCACCGGGGAGCTGTTTTTT.